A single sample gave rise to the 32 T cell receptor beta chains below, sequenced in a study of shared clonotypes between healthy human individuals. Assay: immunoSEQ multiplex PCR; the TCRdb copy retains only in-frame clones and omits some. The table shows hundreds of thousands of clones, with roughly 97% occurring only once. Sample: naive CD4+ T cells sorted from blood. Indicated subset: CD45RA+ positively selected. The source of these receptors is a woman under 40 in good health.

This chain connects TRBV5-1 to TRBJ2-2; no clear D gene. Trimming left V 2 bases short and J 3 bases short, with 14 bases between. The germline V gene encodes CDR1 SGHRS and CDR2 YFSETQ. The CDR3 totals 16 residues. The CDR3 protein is CASSLRPTSDTGELFF. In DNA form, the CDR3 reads TGCGCCAGCAGCTTACGACCTACGTCCGACACCGGGGAGCTGTTTTTT.

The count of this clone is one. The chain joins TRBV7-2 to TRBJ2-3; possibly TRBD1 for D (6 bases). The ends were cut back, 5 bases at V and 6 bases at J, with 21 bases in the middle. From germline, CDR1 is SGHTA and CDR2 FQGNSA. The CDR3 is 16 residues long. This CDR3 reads CASSVQGGTPSDTQYF. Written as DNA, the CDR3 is TGTGCCAGCAGCGTCCAAGGGGGTACACCGTCCGATACGCAGTATTTT.

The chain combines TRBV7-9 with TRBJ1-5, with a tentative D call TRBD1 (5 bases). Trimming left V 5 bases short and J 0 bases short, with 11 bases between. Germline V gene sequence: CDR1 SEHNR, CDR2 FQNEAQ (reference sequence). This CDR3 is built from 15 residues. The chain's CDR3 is CASSVGTDSNQPQHF. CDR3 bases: TGTGCCAGCAGCGTGGGGACGGATAGCAATCAGCCCCAGCATTTT.

The DNA of the CDR3 is TGTGCCAGCAGTTACTCCGGGGTGGGAGGAAACACCATATATTTT. Translated, it gives CASSYSGVGGNTIYF. The V call is TRBV6-6, the J call TRBJ1-3; D is unclear. The length of the CDR3 is 15 residues. From germline, CDR1 is MNHNY and CDR2 SVGAGI (reference sequence). The ends were cut back, 0 bases at V and 4 bases at J, with 10 bases in the middle.

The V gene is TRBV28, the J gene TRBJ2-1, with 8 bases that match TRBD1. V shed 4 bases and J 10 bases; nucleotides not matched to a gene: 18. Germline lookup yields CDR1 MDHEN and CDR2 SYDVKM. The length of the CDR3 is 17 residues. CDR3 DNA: TGTGCCAGCAGTTCTGGGACAGGAGGGGGGACGGGCAGGGAGCAGTTCTTC. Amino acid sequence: CASSSGTGGGTGREQFF.

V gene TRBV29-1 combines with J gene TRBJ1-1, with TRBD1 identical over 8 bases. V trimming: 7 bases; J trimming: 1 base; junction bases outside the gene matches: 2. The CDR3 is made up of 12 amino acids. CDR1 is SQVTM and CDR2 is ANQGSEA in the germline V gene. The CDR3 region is CSGGQGNTEAFF. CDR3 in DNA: TGCAGCGGTGGACAGGGGAACACTGAAGCTTTCTTT. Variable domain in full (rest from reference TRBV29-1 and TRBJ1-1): SAVISQKPSRDICQRGTSLTIQCQVDSQVTMMFWYRQQPGQSLTLIATANQGSEATYESGFVIDKFPISRPNLTFSTLTVSNMSPEDSSIYLCSGGQGNTEAFFGQGTRLTVV.

Here the CDR3 DNA reads TGTGCCATCTGCAAGGGACAGGTTGCCTACGAGCAGTACTTC. This codes for CAICKGQVAYEQYF. The gene calls are TRBV10-3 and TRBJ2-7; 8 bases map to TRBD1. The J segment lost 2 bases and the V segment lost 8 bases, leaving 8 bases of the junction unmatched. The germline CDR1 and CDR2 sequences are ENHRY and SYGVKD. CDR3 length: 14 amino acids.

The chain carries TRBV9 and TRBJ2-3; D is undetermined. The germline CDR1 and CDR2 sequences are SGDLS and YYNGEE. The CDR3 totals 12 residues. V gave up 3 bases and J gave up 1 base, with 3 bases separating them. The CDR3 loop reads CASSGGTDTQYF. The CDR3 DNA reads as TGTGCCAGCAGCGGGGGCACAGATACGCAGTATTTT.

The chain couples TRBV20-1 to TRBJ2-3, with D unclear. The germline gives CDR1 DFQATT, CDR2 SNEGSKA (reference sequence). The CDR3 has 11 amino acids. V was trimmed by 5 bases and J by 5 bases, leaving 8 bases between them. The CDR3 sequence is CSASRQDTQYF. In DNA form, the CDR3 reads TGCAGTGCTTCCCGCCAAGATACGCAGTATTTT.

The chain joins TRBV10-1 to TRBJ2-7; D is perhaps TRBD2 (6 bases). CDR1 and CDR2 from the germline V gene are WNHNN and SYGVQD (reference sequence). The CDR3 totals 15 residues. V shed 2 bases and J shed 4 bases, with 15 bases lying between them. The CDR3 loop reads CASSEGTGVTYEQYF. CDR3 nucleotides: TGCGCCAGCAGTGAGGGGACGGGAGTGACTTACGAGCAGTACTTC.

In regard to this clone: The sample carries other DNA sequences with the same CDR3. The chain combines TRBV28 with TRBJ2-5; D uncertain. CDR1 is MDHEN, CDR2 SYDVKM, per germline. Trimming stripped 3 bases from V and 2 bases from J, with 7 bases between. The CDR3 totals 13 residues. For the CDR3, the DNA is TGTGCCAGCAGTTTTGGTGGTCAAGAGACCCAGTACTTC. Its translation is CASSFGGQETQYF.

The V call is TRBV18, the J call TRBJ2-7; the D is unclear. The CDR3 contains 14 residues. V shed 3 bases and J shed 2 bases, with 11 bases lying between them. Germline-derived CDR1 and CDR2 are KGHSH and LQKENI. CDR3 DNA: TGTGCCAGCTCACCCCCCAGTTCCCCCTACGAGCAGTACTTC. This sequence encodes CASSPPSSPYEQYF. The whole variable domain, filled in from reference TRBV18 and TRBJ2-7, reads NAGVMQNPRHLVRRRGQEARLRCSPMKGHSHVYWYRQLPEEGLKFMVYLQKENIIDESGMPKERFSAEFPKEGPSILRIQQVVRGDSAAYFCASSPPSSPYEQYFGPGTRLTVT.

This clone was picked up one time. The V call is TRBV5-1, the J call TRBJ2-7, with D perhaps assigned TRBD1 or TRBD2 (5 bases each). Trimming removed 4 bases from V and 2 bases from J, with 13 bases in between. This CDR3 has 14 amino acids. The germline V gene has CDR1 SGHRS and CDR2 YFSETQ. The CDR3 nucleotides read TGCGCCAGCAGCATCCGGGACGGAACCTACGAGCAGTACTTC. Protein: CASSIRDGTYEQYF.

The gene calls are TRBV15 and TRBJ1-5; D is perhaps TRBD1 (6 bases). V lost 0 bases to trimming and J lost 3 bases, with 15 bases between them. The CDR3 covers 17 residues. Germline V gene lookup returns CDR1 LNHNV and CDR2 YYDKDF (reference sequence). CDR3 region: CATSRDRTGSHNQPQHF. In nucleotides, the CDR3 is TGTGCCACCAGCAGAGATCGCACAGGGTCTCACAATCAGCCCCAGCATTTT.

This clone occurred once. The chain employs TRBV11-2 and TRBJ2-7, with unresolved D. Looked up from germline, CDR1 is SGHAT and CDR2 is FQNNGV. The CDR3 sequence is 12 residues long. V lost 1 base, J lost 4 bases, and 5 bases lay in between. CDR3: CASSLVRYEQYF. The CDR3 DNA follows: TGTGCCAGCAGCTTAGTTCGGTACGAGCAGTACTTC.

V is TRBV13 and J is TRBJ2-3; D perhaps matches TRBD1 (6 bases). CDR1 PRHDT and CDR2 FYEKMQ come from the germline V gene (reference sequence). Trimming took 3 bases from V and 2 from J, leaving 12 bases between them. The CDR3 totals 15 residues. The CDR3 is CASSLGDNFTDTQYF. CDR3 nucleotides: TGTGCCAGCAGCTTGGGGGACAATTTCACAGATACGCAGTATTTT.

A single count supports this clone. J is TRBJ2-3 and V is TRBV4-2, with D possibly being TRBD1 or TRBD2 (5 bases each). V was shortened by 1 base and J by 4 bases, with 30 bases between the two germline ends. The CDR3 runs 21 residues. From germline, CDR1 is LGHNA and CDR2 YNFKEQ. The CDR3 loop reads CASSQASSRARAGDFPDTQYF. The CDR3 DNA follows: TGTGCCAGCAGCCAAGCTAGCTCCAGGGCGCGGGCAGGAGACTTCCCAGATACGCAGTATTTT.

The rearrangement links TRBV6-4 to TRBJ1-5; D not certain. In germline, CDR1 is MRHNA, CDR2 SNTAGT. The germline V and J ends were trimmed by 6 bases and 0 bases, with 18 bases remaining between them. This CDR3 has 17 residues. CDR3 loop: CASRCAGLLYSNQPQHF. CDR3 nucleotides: TGTGCCAGCAGATGTGCGGGATTGCTTTATAGCAATCAGCCCCAGCATTTT.

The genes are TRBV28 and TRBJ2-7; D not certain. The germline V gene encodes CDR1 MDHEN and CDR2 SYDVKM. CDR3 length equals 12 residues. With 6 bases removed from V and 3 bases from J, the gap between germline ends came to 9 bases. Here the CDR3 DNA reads TGTGCCAGCAGGTCCTCGGGCTACGAGCAGTACTTC. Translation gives CASRSSGYEQYF.

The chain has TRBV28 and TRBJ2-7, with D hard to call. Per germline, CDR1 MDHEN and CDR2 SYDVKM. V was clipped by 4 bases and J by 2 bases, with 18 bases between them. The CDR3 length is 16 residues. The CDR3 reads CASSSPSGRYPYEQYF. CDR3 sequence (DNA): TGTGCCAGCAGTTCCCCGTCCGGGCGGTACCCCTACGAGCAGTACTTC.

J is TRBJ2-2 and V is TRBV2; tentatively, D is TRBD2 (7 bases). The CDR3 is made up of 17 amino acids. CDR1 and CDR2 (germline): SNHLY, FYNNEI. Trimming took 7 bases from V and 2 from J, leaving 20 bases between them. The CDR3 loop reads CASNLRGAGRNTGELFF. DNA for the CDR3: TGTGCCAGCAACCTTCGGGGGGCGGGTCGCAACACCGGGGAGCTGTTTTTT. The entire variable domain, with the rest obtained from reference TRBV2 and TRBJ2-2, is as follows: EPEVTQTPSHQVTQMGQEVILRCVPISNHLYFYWYRQILGQKVEFLVSFYNNEISEKSEIFDDQFSVERPDGSNFTLKIRSTKLEDSAMYFCASNLRGAGRNTGELFFGEGSRLTVL.

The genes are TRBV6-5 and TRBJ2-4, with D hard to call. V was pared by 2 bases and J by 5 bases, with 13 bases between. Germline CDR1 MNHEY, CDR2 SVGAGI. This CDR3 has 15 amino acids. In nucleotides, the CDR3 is TGTGCCAGCAGTTACGGTCCAGCCCCGGAAAACATTCAGTACTTC. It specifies CASSYGPAPENIQYF.

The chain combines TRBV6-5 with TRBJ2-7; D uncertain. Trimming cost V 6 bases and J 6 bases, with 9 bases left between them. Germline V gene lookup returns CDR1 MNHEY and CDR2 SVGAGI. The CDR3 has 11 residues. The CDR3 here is CASSGVGEQYF. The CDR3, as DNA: TGTGCCAGCAGCGGAGTCGGCGAGCAGTACTTC.

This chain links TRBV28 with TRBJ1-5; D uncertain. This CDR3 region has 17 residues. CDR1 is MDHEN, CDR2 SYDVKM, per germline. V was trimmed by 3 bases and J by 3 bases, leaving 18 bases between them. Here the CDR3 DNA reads TGTGCCAGCAGTTTTGGATTTCCGGTTGAATTCAATCAGCCCCAGCATTTT. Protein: CASSFGFPVEFNQPQHF.

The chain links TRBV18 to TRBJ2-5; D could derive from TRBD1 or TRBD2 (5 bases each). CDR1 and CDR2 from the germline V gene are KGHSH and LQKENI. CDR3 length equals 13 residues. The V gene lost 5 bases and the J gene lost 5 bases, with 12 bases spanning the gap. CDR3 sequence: CASSEHRRETQYF. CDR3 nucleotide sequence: TGTGCCAGCTCAGAACACAGGAGGGAGACCCAGTACTTC.

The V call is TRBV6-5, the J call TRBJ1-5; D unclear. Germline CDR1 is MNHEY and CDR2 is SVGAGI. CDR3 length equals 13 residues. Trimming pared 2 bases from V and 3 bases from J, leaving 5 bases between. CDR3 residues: CASSYSINQPQHF. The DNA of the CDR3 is TGTGCCAGCAGTTACAGCATCAATCAGCCCCAGCATTTT.

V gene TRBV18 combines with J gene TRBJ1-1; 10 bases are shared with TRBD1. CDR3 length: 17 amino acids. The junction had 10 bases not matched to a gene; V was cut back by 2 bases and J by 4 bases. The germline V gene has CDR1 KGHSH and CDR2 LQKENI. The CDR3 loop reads CASSPSDLGTGVTEAFF. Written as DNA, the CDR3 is TGTGCCAGCTCACCATCAGACCTTGGGACAGGGGTCACTGAAGCTTTCTTT.

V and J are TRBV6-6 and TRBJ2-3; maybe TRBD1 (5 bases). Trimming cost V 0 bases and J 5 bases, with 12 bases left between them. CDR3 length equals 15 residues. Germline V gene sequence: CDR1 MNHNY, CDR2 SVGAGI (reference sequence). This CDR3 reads CASSYSRQLVDTQYF. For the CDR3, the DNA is TGTGCCAGCAGTTACTCGAGACAGTTGGTAGATACGCAGTATTTT.

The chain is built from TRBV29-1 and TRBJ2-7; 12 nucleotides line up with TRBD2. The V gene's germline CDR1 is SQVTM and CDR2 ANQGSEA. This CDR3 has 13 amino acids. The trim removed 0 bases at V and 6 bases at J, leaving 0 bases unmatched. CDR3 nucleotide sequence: TGCAGCGTTGAAGAGGGACTAGCGGGCGAGCAGTACTTC. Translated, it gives CSVEEGLAGEQYF.

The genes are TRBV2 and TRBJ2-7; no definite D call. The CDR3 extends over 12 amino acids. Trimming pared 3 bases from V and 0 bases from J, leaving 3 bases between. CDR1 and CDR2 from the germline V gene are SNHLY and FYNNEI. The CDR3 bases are TGTGCCAGCAGTGACGGCTCCTACGAGCAGTACTTC. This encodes CASSDGSYEQYF.

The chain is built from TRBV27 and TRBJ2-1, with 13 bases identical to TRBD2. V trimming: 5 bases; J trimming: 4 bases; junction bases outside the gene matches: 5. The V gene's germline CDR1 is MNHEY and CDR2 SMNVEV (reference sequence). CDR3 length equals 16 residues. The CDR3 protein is CASSIGLAGVYNEQFF. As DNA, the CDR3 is TGTGCCAGCAGTATCGGACTAGCGGGAGTTTACAATGAGCAGTTCTTC.

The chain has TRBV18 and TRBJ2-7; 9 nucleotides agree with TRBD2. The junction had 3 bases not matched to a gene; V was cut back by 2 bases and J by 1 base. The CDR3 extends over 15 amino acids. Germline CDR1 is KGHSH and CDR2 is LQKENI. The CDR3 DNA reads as TGTGCCAGCTCACCAGCTAGCGGGAAATCCTACGAGCAGTACTTC. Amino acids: CASSPASGKSYEQYF.